Each of the 25 T cell receptor beta chains below was sequenced from the same sample in a study of CD8 T cells in ankylosing spondylitis. Using its own MiXCR run on the 5' RACE reads, TCRdb lists one record per CDR3 protein. The sample includes 150,000 to 200,000 distinct CDR3 sequences, around a tenth seen only once; the top ten take just under 30%. Sequenced input: blood, either unsorted or a sorted T cell fraction (not recorded which). These receptors all stem from a male donor with ankylosing spondylitis or in good health (not recorded which).

This chain connects TRBV5-5 to TRBJ2-1; D call uncertain. V lost 1 base and J 7 bases, leaving 18 bases between the germline ends. The CDR3 has 16 amino acids. Per germline, CDR1 SGHKS and CDR2 YYEKEE (reference sequence). The DNA for the CDR3 is TGTGCCAGCAGCTTGTACGCTAGTATCGCCCTAAATGAGCAGTTCTTC. It yields the protein CASSLYASIALNEQFF.

This clonotype showed up just a few times. The CDR3 is CSAIVGVSAYEQYF. DNA of the CDR3: TGCAGTGCCATTGTAGGGGTGTCGGCCTACGAGCAGTACTTC. The chain is built from TRBV20-1 and TRBJ2-7, with a tentative D call TRBD1 (5 bases). Between the trimmed V and J ends, which lost 6 bases and 2 bases, there was a span of 17 bases. CDR1 is DFQATT and CDR2 is SNEGSKA in the germline V gene (reference sequence). This CDR3 has 14 amino acids.

This clonotype was seen at least ten times. V and J are TRBV5-1 and TRBJ2-1; perhaps TRBD1 as D (5 bases). Germline V CDR1 and CDR2: SGHRS, YFSETQ. CDR3 length: 14 residues. Trimming shortened V by 0 bases and J by 7 bases, and 11 bases separated the two germline ends. This CDR3 is CASSLVLGQNEQFF. CDR3 in DNA: TGCGCCAGCAGCTTGGTACTGGGGCAGAATGAGCAGTTCTTC.

This clonotype was detected ten times or more. The J gene is TRBJ2-5, the V gene TRBV24-1; no clear D. Trimming cost V 8 bases and J 4 bases, with 28 bases left between them. The germline gives CDR1 KGHDR, CDR2 SFDVKD. The CDR3 spans 18 residues. CDR3 DNA sequence: TGTGCCACCATCCTTCCACCCCCAGCGTCCCTAATGGGAGAGACCCAGTACTTC. This translates into CATILPPPASLMGETQYF.

The table lists this clonotype with many counts. The gene calls are TRBV12-3 or TRBV12-4 and TRBJ1-2; D call uncertain. V was shortened by 5 bases and J by 0 bases, with 13 bases between the two germline ends. The CDR3 loop spans 15 amino acids. CDR3 nucleotides: TGTGCCAGCAGTCCCAGGCAGCCTGCTAACTATGGCTACACCTTC. This encodes CASSPRQPANYGYTF.

The chain has TRBV20-1 and TRBJ2-7, with 10 bases lining up with TRBD1. Looked up from germline, CDR1 is DFQATT and CDR2 is SNEGSKA (reference sequence). This CDR3 comprises 14 residues. Trimming cost V 1 base and J 6 bases; bases outside gene matches: 6. The DNA for the CDR3 is TGCAGTGCTAGAGTCGACAGGGGGCAAGGCGAGCAGTACTTC. Protein product: CSARVDRGQGEQYF.

The genes are TRBV20-1 and TRBJ2-3; D may correspond to TRBD1 or TRBD2 (5 bases each). This CDR3 has 15 residues. Between the trimmed V and J ends, which lost 5 bases and 5 bases, there was a span of 20 bases. CDR1 and CDR2 (germline): DFQATT, SNEGSKA (reference sequence). CDR3 region: CSAGDRLRYRDTQYF. The DNA of the CDR3 is TGCAGTGCTGGGGACCGCTTGAGGTATAGAGATACGCAGTATTTT.

The CDR3 protein is CASSQDGNSYNEQFF. In nucleotides, the CDR3 is TGTGCCAGCAGCCAAGACGGTAATTCCTACAATGAGCAGTTCTTC. This chain links TRBV4-2 with TRBJ2-1; D gene unclear. In germline, CDR1 is LGHNA, CDR2 YNFKEQ. With 0 bases removed from V and 1 base from J, the gap between germline ends came to 7 bases. The CDR3 is made up of 15 amino acids.

This clonotype was observed at least ten times. The V and J genes are TRBV6-6 and TRBJ2-1; D not resolved. The V end was cut by 3 bases, the J end by 1 base, with 1 base between. The CDR3 is 12 residues long. Per germline, CDR1 MNHNY and CDR2 SVGAGI (reference sequence). This chain's CDR3 is CASSYSYNEQFF. The CDR3 nucleotides are TGTGCCAGCAGTTATTCCTACAATGAGCAGTTCTTC.

This clonotype appeared a few times. The CDR3: CATKGTGLDTQYF. CDR3 sequence (DNA): TGTGCCACCAAAGGGACAGGGTTAGATACGCAGTATTTT. The chain links TRBV19 to TRBJ2-3, with TRBD1 matching 9 bases. Germline CDR1 is LNHDA and CDR2 is SQIVND (reference sequence). The junction had 7 bases not matched to a gene; V was cut back by 10 bases and J by 5 bases. The CDR3 length is 13 residues.

As concerns this clonotype: This may be a read error: a much more frequent sequence differs by one nucleotide. The chain employs TRBV20-1 and TRBJ2-7; D is perhaps TRBD2 (5 bases). The CDR3 spans 14 residues. Germline V gene lookup returns CDR1 DFQATT and CDR2 SNEGSKA (reference sequence). CDR3 amino acids: CTASFFPVRTEQYF. In nucleotides, the CDR3 is TGCACTGCTAGCTTTTTCCCCGTAAGGACCGAGCAGTACTTC.

This rearrangement joins TRBV3-1 to TRBJ2-3; TRBD2 agrees at 11 bases. CDR1 is LGHDT and CDR2 is YNNKEL in the germline V gene (reference sequence). This CDR3 has 18 residues. V lost 1 base and J lost 6; bases outside the gene matches: 12. This CDR3 reads CASSQGSLAGGFSDTQYF. The CDR3 DNA reads TGTGCCAGCAGCCAAGGTAGCCTAGCGGGGGGCTTCTCGGATACGCAGTATTTT.

This clonotype was observed at least ten times. J is TRBJ2-3 and V is TRBV10-3, with a tentative D call TRBD2 (6 bases). The germline CDR1 and CDR2 sequences are ENHRY and SYGVKD. This CDR3 region has 14 residues. Trimming pared 8 bases from V and 0 bases from J, leaving 12 bases between. The CDR3 spells CAIRGIASTDTQYF. The DNA for the CDR3 is TGTGCCATCCGCGGGATAGCTAGCACAGATACGCAGTATTTT.

Many counts were recorded for this clonotype. This chain links TRBV25-1 with TRBJ2-5; 10 bases are shared with TRBD1. The CDR3 consists of 16 residues. V lost 3 bases and J lost 5; bases outside the gene matches: 9. The germline V gene encodes CDR1 MGHDK and CDR2 SYGVNS. CDR3 in amino acids: CASSDPGQGVGETQYF. The DNA for the CDR3 is TGTGCCAGCAGTGACCCCGGACAGGGGGTGGGGGAGACCCAGTACTTC.

A word on this clonotype: The germline gene is not matched at one end of the junction; a read error may be the cause. This rearrangement joins TRBV5-1 to TRBJ1-2; 9 nucleotides match TRBD1. Germline V gene data show CDR1 as SGHRS and CDR2 as YFSETQ. This CDR3 has 15 amino acids. The CDR3 is CVSSPTGGEDYGYTF. The CDR3 DNA reads TGCGTCAGCAGCCCGACAGGGGGAGAGGACTATGGCTACACCTTC.

V usage is TRBV20-1 and J usage is TRBJ2-6, with TRBD2 as a possible D gene (5 bases). Germline CDR1 DFQATT, CDR2 SNEGSKA (reference sequence). The CDR3 is 16 residues long. The ends were cut back, 3 bases at V and 1 base at J, with 13 bases in the middle. The CDR3 sequence: CSASSYWRSGANVLTF. The CDR3 region has the DNA TGCAGTGCTAGTTCATATTGGAGGTCTGGGGCCAACGTCCTGACTTTC.

This clonotype was detected many times. The chain joins TRBV29-1 to TRBJ1-2, with 7 bases lining up with TRBD1. The CDR3 is 11 amino acids. The germline CDR1 and CDR2 sequences are SQVTM and ANQGSEA. V dropped 8 bases and J dropped 6; count of bases not matched to a gene: 6. The CDR3 DNA sequence: TGCAGCTGTGACAGGGAAAATGGCTACACCTTC. Its translation is CSCDRENGYTF.

This clonotype has ten or more counts. This chain uses TRBV29-1 with TRBJ2-7, with D uncertain. CDR3 size: 13 residues. CDR1 is SQVTM and CDR2 is ANQGSEA in the germline V gene. Trimming removed 2 bases at V and 0 bases at J, with 8 bases between. As DNA, the CDR3 is TGCAGCGTTGAATCAGATCTCTCCTACGAGCAGTACTTC. Its translation is CSVESDLSYEQYF.

This clonotype was observed at least ten times. The CDR3 is CASELVNTQYF. CDR3 DNA sequence: TGCGCCAGCGAGCTCGTGAATACGCAGTATTTT. The V gene is TRBV10-2, the J gene TRBJ2-3; D ambiguous. The CDR3 contains 11 residues. V lost 8 bases and J lost 7, with 10 bases in between. Germline-derived CDR1 and CDR2 are WSHSY and SAAADI.

This clonotype was seen ten or more times. This chain links TRBV12-3 or TRBV12-4 with TRBJ2-1; D not certain. V lost 3 bases, J lost 9 bases, and 9 bases lay in between. The CDR3 has 12 amino acids. The CDR3 DNA reads TGTGCCAGCAGTTTGAGTGGGGTTGAGCAGTTCTTC. Protein: CASSLSGVEQFF.

The gene calls are TRBV11-2 and TRBJ2-1; 12 bases fit TRBD2. J was trimmed by 8 bases and V by 1 base; bases with no gene match: 6. Germline CDR1 reads SGHAT; CDR2 reads FQNNGV. This CDR3 spans 16 amino acids. The CDR3, as DNA: TGTGCCAGCAGCTTAGGACTAGCGGGAGTCATCGATGAGCAGTTCTTC. Translation gives CASSLGLAGVIDEQFF. Together with reference TRBV11-2 and TRBJ2-1, the CDR3 gives the full variable domain: EAGVAQSPRYKIIEKRQSVAFWCNPISGHATLYWYQQILGQGPKLLIQFQNNGVVDDSQLPKDRFSAERLKGVDSTLKIQPAKLEDSAVYLCASSLGLAGVIDEQFFGPGTRLTVL.

This chain links TRBV12-3 or TRBV12-4 with TRBJ2-3, with 10 positions matching TRBD1. The CDR3 extends over 17 amino acids. V was pared by 1 base and J by 0 bases, with 4 bases of the junction left unmatched. CDR3 amino acids: CASSLERTGGSTDTQYF. CDR3 DNA: TGTGCCAGCAGTTTAGAAAGGACAGGGGGAAGCACAGATACGCAGTATTTT.

This clonotype was recorded many times. The chain joins TRBV5-1 to TRBJ1-1; 7 bases fit TRBD1. J lost 1 base, V lost 4 bases, and 4 bases had no gene match. The germline V gene encodes CDR1 SGHRS and CDR2 YFSETQ. This CDR3 comprises 14 residues. CDR3 in DNA: TGCGCCAGCAGCACGGGACAGCAGAACACTGAAGCTTTCTTT. Its translation is CASSTGQQNTEAFF.

This chain joins TRBV20-1 and TRBJ1-1; D is ambiguous. The germline V gene has CDR1 DFQATT and CDR2 SNEGSKA (reference sequence). The CDR3 runs to 13 residues. The ends were cut back, 3 bases at V and 6 bases at J, with 14 bases in the middle. CDR3 sequence: CSASPRGRAEAFF. DNA for the CDR3: TGCAGTGCTAGTCCACGGGGTAGGGCTGAAGCTTTCTTT.

The rearrangement uses TRBV12-3 or TRBV12-4 and TRBJ2-2; 10 positions agree with TRBD2. V lost 7 bases to trimming and J lost 5 bases; unmatched junction nucleotides: 10. The CDR3 spans 16 residues. CDR3 in amino acids: CASTRTSGQGTGELFF. CDR3 nucleotides: TGTGCCAGCACCCGGACTAGCGGCCAGGGTACCGGGGAGCTGTTTTTT.